This T cell receptor (beta chain) was profiled in a study of T-cell reconstitution after alpha-beta-depleted transplantation in children (dated by TCRdb to the mid-2010s). In the study overall: The study quantitatively tracked T-cell immune reconstitution after TCRalphabeta/CD19-depleted allogeneic hematopoietic cell transplantation in children using TCR repertoire profiling. What the research found in general, with its limitations: In some patients, the high TCRbeta diversity seen at day 60 was put down to recipient T cells and intrathymic progenitors that had survived conditioning. Hyperexpanded clone frequencies declined over subsequent months; after one year, T-cell counts and TCRbeta diversity were mostly attributed to newly produced T cells. About two months after transplant, the apparently early recovery of alphabetaT-cell counts reportedly depended on just several hundred clones that had expanded rapidly and came from non-depleted graft cells.

The label giving this sample's treatment or condition can be read as: allogeneic hematopoietic cell transplantation with graft depleted of TCRalphabeta T cells and CD19 B cells. The transplant recipients were children given TCRalphabeta/CD19-depleted allogeneic hematopoietic cell grafts. The CDR3, cysteine through phenylalanine, is 14 amino acids long. The sequence is cut down to CDR3 DNA, 42 bases in frame from base 1. In regard to this clonotype: Its antigen is not yet known. It may be a read error: a sequence one base away is much more abundant.

The library was produced with PCR. Sequencing instrument: Illumina HiSeq 2500. To normalize quantification of the TCRbeta repertoire, the TCR libraries were built with molecular barcoding that relied on unique molecular identifiers. Starting from the raw public reads, TCRdb applied fastp trimming at Q25, assembled clones with MiXCR and retained in-frame beta chains. Under each unique CDR3 protein, matching rows form one entry showing the most common genes and DNA. The sample yields approximately 85,000 distinct CDR3 sequences; 13% to 15% were counted once. 25% to 35% of the sample lies in the top ten.

This specimen consisted of PBMCs, mostly from graft donor cells, obtained 180 days after TCRalphabeta/CD19-depleted stem cell transplant. The V and J genes are TRBV12-3 or TRBV12-4 and TRBJ2-2; the D gene is possibly TRBD1 or TRBD2, each agreeing over 7 bases. The clonotype comes from a male patient under 10 years old who had a stem cell transplant for acute lymphoblastic leukemia, so the T cells may come from the graft donor. The nucleotide sequence reads as follows: TGTGGCAGCAGTTTAAGCGGGACAGTCGGGGAGCTGTTTTTT. This is translated as CGSSLSGTVGELFF.